The source of this TCR beta chain is a study of CXCR3-negative and CXCR3-positive naive CD8 T cells. Findings of the study overall: TRB CDR3s of CXCR3-positive naive cells were more hydrophobic than those of CXCR3-negative naive cells.

The authors prepared UMI-labeled TRB cDNA libraries by 5' RACE. TCRdb reprocessed the 5' RACE reads and reports one entry per CDR3 protein, with no DNA. Reported are 100,000 to 150,000 distinct CDR3 sequences; the ten largest clones contain approximately 0.46%. A remark on this clonotype: The antigen is undetermined.

Germline V gene data show CDR1 as SNHLY and CDR2 as FYNNEI. The CDR3 loop spans 16 amino acids. This receptor was taken from a human donor in good health. Some clones in this sample may be carry-over from other donors' samples. Sequencing was performed on naive CXCR3- CD8+ T cells from blood. The subset was: CD45RO-CCR7+CD27+CD95- naive CD8+ T cells lacking CXCR3 (TNR3-). V and J are TRBV2 and TRBJ2-7; TCRdb outputs TRBD2, but without DNA this stays unchecked. This CDR3 reads CASSGGTSEDSYEQYF.